Listed here are 27 T cell receptor beta chains from one sample, sequenced in a study of CD8 T cells in ankylosing spondylitis. Study findings and constraints: Seemingly distinctive of ankylosing spondylitis blood was a TCR beta motif formed by eight highly homologous variants.

TCRdb itself ran the 5' RACE reads through MiXCR, one entry per CDR3 protein. This table has 670,000 or so distinct CDR3 sequences, under 20% appearing once. These TCRs are of unknown antigen specificity. Sequencing input: blood, either unsorted or a sorted T cell fraction (not recorded which). The receptor source for this set is a male donor with ankylosing spondylitis.

This clonotype was recorded many times. The V gene is TRBV5-1, the J gene TRBJ2-1; no reliable D call. V was shortened by 0 bases and J by 0 bases, with 10 bases between the two germline ends. Germline V lookup: CDR1 SGHRS, CDR2 YFSETQ. The CDR3 totals 16 residues. DNA of the CDR3: TGCGCCAGCAGCTTGGGTGGGCCAAGCTCCTACAATGAGCAGTTCTTC. This codes for CASSLGGPSSYNEQFF.

J is TRBJ2-7 and V is TRBV10-3; 11 bases line up with TRBD2. The CDR3 spans 17 residues. With 6 bases clipped from V and 1 base from J, the junction kept 11 bases outside the gene matches. Germline V gene data show CDR1 as ENHRY and CDR2 as SYGVKD. CDR3 bases: TGTGCCATCAGAGACGCCATAGGGACTAGCGGTTCCTACGAGCAGTACTTC. Amino acid sequence: CAIRDAIGTSGSYEQYF.

This clonotype was recorded many times. This chain links TRBV12-3 or TRBV12-4 with TRBJ2-1, with 9 nucleotides matching TRBD1. This CDR3 comprises 15 residues. With 5 bases clipped from V and 5 bases from J, the junction kept 7 bases outside the gene matches. For the CDR3, the DNA is TGTGCCAGCAGTCCCCGACAGGGGGGGAACAATGAGCAGTTCTTC. Protein: CASSPRQGGNNEQFF.

This clonotype came up a few times. This chain connects TRBV6-1 to TRBJ1-3; TRBD1 matches at 9 bases. Per germline, CDR1 MNHNS and CDR2 SASEGT. There are 15 residues in the CDR3. V dropped 9 bases and J dropped 4; count of bases not matched to a gene: 10. The CDR3 DNA is TGTGCCAGTCTAGAATCCGGGACAGGGGGAAACACCATATATTTT. It yields the protein CASLESGTGGNTIYF.

This chain connects TRBV7-8 to TRBJ1-3; D is uncertain. Germline V gives CDR1 SGHVS, CDR2 FQNEAQ. The V end lost 5 bases, the J end lost 3 bases, and 14 bases lay between the germline ends. CDR3 length equals 15 residues. CDR3 loop: CASSRGPTHGNTIYF. The CDR3 DNA reads TGTGCCAGCAGCCGCGGACCTACTCATGGAAACACCATATATTTT.

This chain links TRBV13 with TRBJ2-7; unclear D gene. The V end was cut by 0 bases, the J end by 3 bases, with 12 bases between. Germline values: CDR1 PRHDT, CDR2 FYEKMQ (reference sequence). The CDR3 totals 15 residues. The CDR3 here is CASSLGRDGYYEQYF. CDR3 nucleotides: TGTGCCAGCAGCTTAGGCCGAGACGGATACTACGAGCAGTACTTC.

Ten or more counts support this clonotype. This chain joins TRBV29-1 and TRBJ1-2; the D gene is possibly TRBD1 (6 bases). Germline-derived CDR1 and CDR2 are SQVTM and ANQGSEA. The CDR3 is 14 amino acids. The V end lost 6 bases, the J end lost 4 bases, and 18 bases lay between the germline ends. The CDR3 sequence: CSVNGVRGIYGYTF. As DNA, the CDR3 is TGCAGCGTGAACGGGGTGAGGGGGATCTATGGCTACACCTTC.

This clonotype was found a few times. The CDR3 coding sequence is TGTGCCAGCAGCTTAGCGTCAGGTCACACGCGGGGGGCAGATACGCAGTATTTT. This translates into CASSLASGHTRGADTQYF. J is TRBJ2-3 and V is TRBV7-8; 8 bases map to TRBD2. The CDR3 has 18 residues. CDR1 SGHVS and CDR2 FQNEAQ come from the germline V gene. V trimming: 0 bases; J trimming: 4 bases; junction bases outside the gene matches: 12.

The chain joins TRBV5-6 to TRBJ1-6, with D unresolved. V lost 4 bases and J 8 bases, leaving 22 bases between the germline ends. Germline V gene lookup returns CDR1 SGHDT and CDR2 YYEEEE. The CDR3 length is 17 residues. The DNA for the CDR3 is TGTGCCAGCAGCGTATTTAACCCAGGCCGGACGGATTCACCCCTCCACTTT. It encodes CASSVFNPGRTDSPLHF.

The table lists this clonotype with many counts. The rearrangement joins TRBV4-2 to TRBJ1-1; TRBD1 aligns across 7 bases. The germline V gene encodes CDR1 LGHNA and CDR2 YNFKEQ. The CDR3 is 15 residues long. V shed 1 base and J 6 bases; nucleotides not matched to a gene: 8. DNA for the CDR3: TGTGCCAGCAGCCAAGTGACAGGGCGCTTGGCTGAAGCTTTCTTT. Protein product: CASSQVTGRLAEAFF.

This clonotype was recorded a few times. The chain is built from TRBV4-1 and TRBJ1-2; TRBD1 matches at 8 bases. CDR1 is MGHRA, CDR2 YSYEKL, per germline. CDR3 length: 15 residues. V lost 1 base and J lost 2; bases outside the gene matches: 3. The chain's CDR3 is CASSQGAGGNYGYTF. CDR3 nucleotide sequence: TGCGCCAGCAGCCAAGGGGCAGGGGGCAACTATGGCTACACCTTC.

This clonotype was recorded a few times. The V gene is TRBV6-2 or TRBV6-3, the J gene TRBJ1-5, with D maybe TRBD1 (6 bases). From germline, CDR1 is MNHEY and CDR2 SVGEGT. This CDR3 is built from 13 residues. Trimming pared 10 bases from V and 2 bases from J, leaving 12 bases between. CDR3: CATQGSGNQPQHF. The CDR3 DNA sequence: TGTGCCACCCAGGGGTCCGGCAATCAGCCCCAGCATTTT.

V gene TRBV29-1 combines with J gene TRBJ2-7; TRBD2 matches at 8 bases. CDR1 is SQVTM and CDR2 is ANQGSEA in the germline V gene. The CDR3 loop spans 15 amino acids. The J segment lost 4 bases and the V segment lost 1 base, leaving 9 bases of the junction unmatched. CDR3 loop: CSVEGTGTRWYEQYF. The DNA for the CDR3 is TGCAGCGTTGAAGGGACCGGGACTAGATGGTACGAGCAGTACTTC.

The J gene is TRBJ1-4, the V gene TRBV3-1; D remains ambiguous. Germline V CDR1 and CDR2: LGHDT, YNNKEL (reference sequence). Trimming took off 1 base at V and 4 bases at J, with 13 bases between the two ends. This CDR3 is 16 amino acids long. Here the CDR3 reads CASSQGSGLGNEKLFF. Written as DNA, the CDR3 is TGTGCCAGCAGCCAAGGATCCGGCCTCGGTAATGAAAAACTGTTTTTT.

V usage is TRBV7-7 and J usage is TRBJ2-5; 9 positions agree with TRBD1. Trimming at V came to 2 bases and at J to 5 bases, leaving 6 bases not matched to a gene. The CDR3 has 15 amino acids. Germline CDR1 is SSHAT and CDR2 is FNYEAQ (reference sequence). CDR3 coding DNA: TGTGCCAGCAGCTTAAACAGGGGGCGCATTGAGACCCAGTACTTC. Translating gives CASSLNRGRIETQYF.

The table lists this clonotype with a few counts. The chain is built from TRBV11-1 and TRBJ2-7; perhaps TRBD2 as D (6 bases). CDR3 length: 14 amino acids. The germline gives CDR1 SGHAT, CDR2 FQDESV (reference sequence). The germline V and J ends were trimmed by 1 base and 2 bases, with 9 bases remaining between them. This CDR3 is CASSLGGKPYEQYF. CDR3 nucleotides: TGTGCCAGCAGCTTAGGCGGGAAGCCCTACGAGCAGTACTTC.

This clonotype has only a few counts. V usage is TRBV7-2 and J usage is TRBJ2-3; TRBD2 aligns across 12 bases. Germline V gene data show CDR1 as SGHTA and CDR2 as FQGNSA. V gave up 1 base and J gave up 5 bases; unmatched junction bases: 4. The CDR3 contains 16 residues. The CDR3 sequence: CASSLGTSGTGDTQYF. The CDR3 DNA sequence: TGTGCCAGCAGCTTAGGGACTAGCGGGACGGGAGATACGCAGTATTTT.

This chain links TRBV28 with TRBJ1-1, with unresolved D. V was cut by 7 bases and J by 6 bases, with 18 bases left in between. The CDR3 extends over 14 amino acids. Germline lookup yields CDR1 MDHEN and CDR2 SYDVKM. The chain's CDR3 is CASNTIRGIAEAFF. CDR3 in DNA: TGTGCCAGCAACACAATTCGGGGTATAGCTGAAGCTTTCTTT.

V gene TRBV20-1 combines with J gene TRBJ2-7, with 13 bases that match TRBD2. Looked up from germline, CDR1 is DFQATT and CDR2 is SNEGSKA (reference sequence). The CDR3 is 14 residues long. The ends lost 6 bases at V and 5 bases at J; junction bases unmatched: 7. The CDR3 here is CSARTSGRGHEQYF. The CDR3 region has the DNA TGCAGTGCCCGAACTAGCGGGAGGGGCCACGAGCAGTACTTC.

In its sample, this clonotype was seen a few times. The genes are TRBV5-5 and TRBJ1-3; TRBD1 might be the D (5 bases). Germline loops: CDR1 SGHKS, CDR2 YYEKEE (reference sequence). Trimming stripped 1 base from V and 0 bases from J, with 11 bases between. CDR3 size: 16 residues. The CDR3 DNA follows: TGTGCCAGCAGCTTGTCGGGACCCAACTCTGGAAACACCATATATTTT. Amino acid sequence: CASSLSGPNSGNTIYF.

V usage is TRBV12-3 or TRBV12-4 and J usage is TRBJ2-6; no definite D call. The V and J ends lost 6 bases and 0 bases respectively, with 15 bases between them. This CDR3 spans 17 amino acids. DNA of the CDR3: TGTGCCAGCAGGGCGGCCGGAAGGGACTCTGGGGCCAACGTCCTGACTTTC. It codes for CASRAAGRDSGANVLTF.

This clonotype appeared many times. The CDR3 nucleotides are TGTGCCACCAGTGATCCCCGTACAGGGAACACCGGGGAGCTGTTTTTT. This encodes CATSDPRTGNTGELFF. The V and J genes are TRBV24-1 and TRBJ2-2; TRBD1 might be the D (5 bases). Germline V gene sequence: CDR1 KGHDR, CDR2 SFDVKD. V was cut by 3 bases and J by 1 base, with 11 bases left in between. The CDR3 is made up of 16 amino acids.

The chain is built from TRBV7-9 and TRBJ1-1; D is perhaps TRBD1 (5 bases). The germline CDR1 and CDR2 sequences are SEHNR and FQNEAQ (reference sequence). Between the trimmed V and J ends, which lost 2 bases and 3 bases, there was a span of 13 bases. The CDR3 runs to 15 residues. CDR3 residues: CASSLTWGRDTEAFF. The CDR3 nucleotides are TGTGCCAGCAGCTTAACGTGGGGCCGGGACACTGAAGCTTTCTTT.

This clonotype was counted a few times. J is TRBJ1-2 and V is TRBV4-2; D call uncertain. Trimming took 3 bases from V and 8 from J, leaving 16 bases between them. This CDR3 region has 14 residues. The germline V gene has CDR1 LGHNA and CDR2 YNFKEQ. The CDR3 DNA follows: TGTGCCAGCAGCCAGATATCTAGGGAATTGGGCTACACCTTC. This codes for CASSQISRELGYTF.

The rearrangement uses TRBV27 and TRBJ2-7, with 10 bases that match TRBD2. This CDR3 contains 13 residues. From germline, CDR1 is MNHEY and CDR2 SMNVEV (reference sequence). V lost 7 bases, J lost 4 bases, and 4 bases stayed unmatched. The CDR3 here is CASKLAGKYEQYF. The CDR3 nucleotides are TGTGCCAGCAAACTAGCGGGAAAATACGAGCAGTACTTC.

The chain carries TRBV7-6 and TRBJ1-1, with D uncertain. Per germline, CDR1 SGHVS and CDR2 FNYEAQ. V lost 1 base, J lost 6 bases, and 9 bases lay in between. This CDR3 region has 13 residues. The CDR3 sequence: CASSLGFVAEAFF. The CDR3 DNA is TGTGCCAGCAGCTTAGGGTTCGTCGCTGAAGCTTTCTTT.

The chain joins TRBV4-1 to TRBJ2-3, with D hard to call. Germline-derived CDR1 and CDR2 are MGHRA and YSYEKL. Trimming pared 0 bases from V and 4 bases from J, leaving 14 bases between. The CDR3 runs to 16 residues. CDR3 bases: TGCGCCAGCAGCCAAGACCCCGTACGGGCAGCAGATACGCAGTATTTT. As protein: CASSQDPVRAADTQYF.